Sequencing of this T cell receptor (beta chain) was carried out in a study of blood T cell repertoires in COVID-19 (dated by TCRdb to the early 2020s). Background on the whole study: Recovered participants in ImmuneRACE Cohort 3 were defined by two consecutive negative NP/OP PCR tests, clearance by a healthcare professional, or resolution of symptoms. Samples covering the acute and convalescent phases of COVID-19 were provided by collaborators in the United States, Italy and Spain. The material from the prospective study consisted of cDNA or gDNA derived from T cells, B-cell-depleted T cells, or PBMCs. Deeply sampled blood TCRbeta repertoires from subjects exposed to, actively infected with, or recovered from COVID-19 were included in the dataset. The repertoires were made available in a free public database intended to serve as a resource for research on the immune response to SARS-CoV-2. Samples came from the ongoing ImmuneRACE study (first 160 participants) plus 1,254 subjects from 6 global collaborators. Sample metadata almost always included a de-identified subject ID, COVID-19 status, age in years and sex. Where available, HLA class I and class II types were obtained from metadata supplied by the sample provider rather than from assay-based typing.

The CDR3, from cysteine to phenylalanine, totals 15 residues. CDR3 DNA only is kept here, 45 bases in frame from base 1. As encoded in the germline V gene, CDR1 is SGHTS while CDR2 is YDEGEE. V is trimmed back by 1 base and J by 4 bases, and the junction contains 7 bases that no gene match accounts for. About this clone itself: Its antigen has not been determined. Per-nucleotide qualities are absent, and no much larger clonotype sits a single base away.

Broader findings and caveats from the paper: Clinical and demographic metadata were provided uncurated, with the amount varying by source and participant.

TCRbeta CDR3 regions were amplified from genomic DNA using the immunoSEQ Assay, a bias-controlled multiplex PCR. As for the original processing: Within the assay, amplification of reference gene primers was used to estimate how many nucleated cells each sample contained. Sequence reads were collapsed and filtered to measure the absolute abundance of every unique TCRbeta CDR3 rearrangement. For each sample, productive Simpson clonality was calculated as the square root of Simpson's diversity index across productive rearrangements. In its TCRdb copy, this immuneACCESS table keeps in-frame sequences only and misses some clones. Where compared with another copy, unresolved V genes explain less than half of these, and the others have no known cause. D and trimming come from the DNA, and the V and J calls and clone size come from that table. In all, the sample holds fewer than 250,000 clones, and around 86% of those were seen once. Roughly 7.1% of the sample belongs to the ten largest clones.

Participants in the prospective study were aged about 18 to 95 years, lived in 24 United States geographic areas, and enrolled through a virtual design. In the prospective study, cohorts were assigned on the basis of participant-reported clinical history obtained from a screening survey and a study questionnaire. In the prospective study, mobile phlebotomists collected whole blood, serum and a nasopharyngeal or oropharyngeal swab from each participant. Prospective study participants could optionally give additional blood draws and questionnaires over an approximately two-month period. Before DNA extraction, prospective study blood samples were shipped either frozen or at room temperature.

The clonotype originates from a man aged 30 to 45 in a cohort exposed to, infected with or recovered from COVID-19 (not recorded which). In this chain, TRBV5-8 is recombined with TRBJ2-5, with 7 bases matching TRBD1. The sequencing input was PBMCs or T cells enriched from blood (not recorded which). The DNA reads TGTGCCAGCAGCTTGTCACGCAGGGGGTTAGAGACCCAGTACTTC. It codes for CASSLSRRGLETQYF.